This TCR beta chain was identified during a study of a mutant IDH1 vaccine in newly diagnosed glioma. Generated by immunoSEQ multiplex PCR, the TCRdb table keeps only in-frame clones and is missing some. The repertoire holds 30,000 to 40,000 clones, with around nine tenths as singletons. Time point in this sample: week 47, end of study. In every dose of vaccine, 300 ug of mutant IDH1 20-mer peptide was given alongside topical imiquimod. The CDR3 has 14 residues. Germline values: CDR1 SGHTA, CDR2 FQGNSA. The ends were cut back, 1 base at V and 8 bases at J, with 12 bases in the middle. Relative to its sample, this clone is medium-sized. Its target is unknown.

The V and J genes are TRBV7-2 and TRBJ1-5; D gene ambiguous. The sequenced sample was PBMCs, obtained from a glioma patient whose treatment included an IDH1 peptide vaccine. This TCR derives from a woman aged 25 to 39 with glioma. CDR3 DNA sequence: TGTGCCAGCAGCTTAGAGAGAGGGATGAAGCCCCAGCATTTT. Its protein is CASSLERGMKPQHF.